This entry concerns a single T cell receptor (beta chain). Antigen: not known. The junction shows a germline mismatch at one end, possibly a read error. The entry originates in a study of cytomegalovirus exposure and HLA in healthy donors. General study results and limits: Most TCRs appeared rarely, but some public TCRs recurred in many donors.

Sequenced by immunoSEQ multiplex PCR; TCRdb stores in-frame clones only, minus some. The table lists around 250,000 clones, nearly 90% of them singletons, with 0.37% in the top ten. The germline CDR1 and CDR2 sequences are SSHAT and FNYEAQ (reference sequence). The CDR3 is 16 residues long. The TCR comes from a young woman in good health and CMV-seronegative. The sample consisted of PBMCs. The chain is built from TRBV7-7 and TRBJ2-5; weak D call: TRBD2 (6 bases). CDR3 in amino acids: CASSLGGTGGQETQYF. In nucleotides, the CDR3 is TGTGCTAGCAGCCTCGGCGGGACTGGGGGCCAAGAGACCCAGTACTTC.